The entry that follows covers one TCR beta chain sequence. Its antigen is not known. The sample originates from a study of CD8 T cells in Susac syndrome. Study-wide points: Clonal expansion did not appear in Susac syndrome CD4+ T cell repertoires.

Sequencing targeted TCR beta in T cells from blood (CD8+ and CD4+). Isolation of CD8+ and CD4+ T cells was performed negatively, whereas enrichment of TEMRA cells was done by FACS. The CDR3 totals 14 residues. Germline V gene lookup returns CDR1 DFQATT and CDR2 SNEGSKA (reference sequence). With 0 bases clipped from V and 3 bases from J, the junction kept 2 bases outside the gene matches. An input of roughly 0.5 to 1 ug of RNA was subjected to reverse transcription using random hexamers. TCR beta CDR3 was amplified by immunoSEQ covering 54 Vbeta and 13 Jbeta. TCRdb re-called the immunoSEQ multiplex PCR reads through MiXCR, storing one row per CDR3 protein. The sample holds about 160,000 distinct CDR3 sequences; approximately 94% are singletons and the top ten take approximately 0.12%.

V gene TRBV20-1 combines with J gene TRBJ2-7; 10 nucleotides line up with TRBD2. The clonotype comes from a human donor with Susac syndrome. Sequenced material: CD4+ T cells from PBMCs. The CDR3 nucleotides are TGCAGTGCTAGAGACCCTAGCGGGAGCTACGAGCAGTACTTC. Translating it yields CSARDPSGSYEQYF.